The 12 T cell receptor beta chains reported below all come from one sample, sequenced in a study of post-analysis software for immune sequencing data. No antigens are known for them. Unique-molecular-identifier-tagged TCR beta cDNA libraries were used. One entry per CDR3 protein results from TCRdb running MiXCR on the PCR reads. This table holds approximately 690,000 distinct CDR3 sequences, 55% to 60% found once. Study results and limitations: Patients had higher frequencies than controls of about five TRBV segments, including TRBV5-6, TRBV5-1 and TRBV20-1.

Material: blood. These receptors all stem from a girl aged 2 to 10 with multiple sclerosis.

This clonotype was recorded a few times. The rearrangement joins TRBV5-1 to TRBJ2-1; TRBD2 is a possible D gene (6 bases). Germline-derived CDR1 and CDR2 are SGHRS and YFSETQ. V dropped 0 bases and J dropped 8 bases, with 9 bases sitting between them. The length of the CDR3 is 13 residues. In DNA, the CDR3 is TGCGCCAGCAGCTTGGCCGGGGGATATGAGCAGTTCTTC. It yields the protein CASSLAGGYEQFF. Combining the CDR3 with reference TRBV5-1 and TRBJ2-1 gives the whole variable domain KAGVTQTPRYLIKTRGQQVTLSCSPISGHRSVSWYQQTPGQGLQFLFEYFSETQRNKGNFPGRFSGRQFSNSRSEMNVSTLELGDSALYLCASSLAGGYEQFFGPGTRLTVL.

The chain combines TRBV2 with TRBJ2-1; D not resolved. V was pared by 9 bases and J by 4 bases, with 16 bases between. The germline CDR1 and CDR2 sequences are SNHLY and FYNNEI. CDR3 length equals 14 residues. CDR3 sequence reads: CARGSPLGYNEQFF. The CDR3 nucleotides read TGTGCCAGAGGGTCCCCACTCGGGTACAATGAGCAGTTCTTC.

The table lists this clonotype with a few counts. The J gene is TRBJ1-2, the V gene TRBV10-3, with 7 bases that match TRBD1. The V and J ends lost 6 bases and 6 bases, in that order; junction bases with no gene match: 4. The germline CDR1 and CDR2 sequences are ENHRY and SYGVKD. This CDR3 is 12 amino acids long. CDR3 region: CAIRQGVNGYTF. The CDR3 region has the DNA TGTGCCATCAGGCAGGGGGTGAATGGCTACACCTTC.

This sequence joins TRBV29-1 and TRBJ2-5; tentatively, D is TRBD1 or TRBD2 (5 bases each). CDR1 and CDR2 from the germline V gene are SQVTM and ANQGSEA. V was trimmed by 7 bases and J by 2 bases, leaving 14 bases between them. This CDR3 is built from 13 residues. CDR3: CSASGPSQETQYF. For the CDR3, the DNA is TGCAGCGCATCGGGACCGAGTCAAGAGACCCAGTACTTC.

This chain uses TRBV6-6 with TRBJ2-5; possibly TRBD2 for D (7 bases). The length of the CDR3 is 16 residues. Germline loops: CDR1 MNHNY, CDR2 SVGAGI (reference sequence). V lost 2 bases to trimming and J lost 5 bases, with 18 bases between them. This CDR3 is CASSYGVGGQWETQYF. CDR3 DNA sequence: TGTGCCAGCAGTTACGGGGTGGGGGGGCAGTGGGAGACCCAGTACTTC.

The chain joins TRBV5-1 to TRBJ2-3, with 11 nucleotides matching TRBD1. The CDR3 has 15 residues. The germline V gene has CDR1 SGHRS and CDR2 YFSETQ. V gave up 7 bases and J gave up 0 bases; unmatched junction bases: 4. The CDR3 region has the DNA TGCGCCAGCTGGACAGGGGGCCCCAGCACAGATACGCAGTATTTT. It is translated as CASWTGGPSTDTQYF. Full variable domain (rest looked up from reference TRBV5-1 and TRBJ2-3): KAGVTQTPRYLIKTRGQQVTLSCSPISGHRSVSWYQQTPGQGLQFLFEYFSETQRNKGNFPGRFSGRQFSNSRSEMNVSTLELGDSALYLCASWTGGPSTDTQYFGPGTRLTVL.

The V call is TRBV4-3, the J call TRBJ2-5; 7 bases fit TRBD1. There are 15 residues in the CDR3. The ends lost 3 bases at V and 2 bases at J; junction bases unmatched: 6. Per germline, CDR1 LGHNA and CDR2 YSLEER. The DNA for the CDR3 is TGCGCCAGCAGCCAGGCAGGGGGTGAGCAAGAGACCCAGTACTTC. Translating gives CASSQAGGEQETQYF.

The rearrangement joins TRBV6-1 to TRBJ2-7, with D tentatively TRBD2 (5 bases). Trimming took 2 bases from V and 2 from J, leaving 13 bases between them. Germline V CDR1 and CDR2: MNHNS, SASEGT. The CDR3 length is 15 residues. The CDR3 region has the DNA TGTGCCAGCAGTGAACGCCCGCAGAGGGCCTACGAGCAGTACTTC. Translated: CASSERPQRAYEQYF.

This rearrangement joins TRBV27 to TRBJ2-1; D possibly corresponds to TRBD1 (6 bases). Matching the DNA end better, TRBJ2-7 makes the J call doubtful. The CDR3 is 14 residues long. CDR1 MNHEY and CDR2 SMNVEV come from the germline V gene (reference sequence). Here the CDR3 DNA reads TGTGCCAGCAGTTTAAAAGGGACAACCTACGAGCAGTACTTC. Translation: CASSLKGTTYEQYF.

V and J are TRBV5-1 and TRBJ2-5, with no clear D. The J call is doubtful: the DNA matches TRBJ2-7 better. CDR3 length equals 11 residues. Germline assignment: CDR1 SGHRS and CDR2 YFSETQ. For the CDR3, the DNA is TGCGCCAGCAGCTTGGCCTTCGAGCAGTACTTC. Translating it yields CASSLAFEQYF.

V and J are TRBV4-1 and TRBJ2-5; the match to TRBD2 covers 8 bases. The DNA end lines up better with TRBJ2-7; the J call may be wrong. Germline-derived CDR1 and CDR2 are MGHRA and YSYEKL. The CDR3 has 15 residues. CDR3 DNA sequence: TGCGCCAGCAGCCAAGAGGGCGGGAGGCGCCACGAGCAGTACTTC. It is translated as CASSQEGGRRHEQYF.

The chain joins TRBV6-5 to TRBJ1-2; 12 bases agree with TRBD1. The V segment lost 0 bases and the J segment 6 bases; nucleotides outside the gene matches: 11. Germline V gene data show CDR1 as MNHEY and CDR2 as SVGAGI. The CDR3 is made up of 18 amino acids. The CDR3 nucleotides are TGTGCCAGCAGTTACTCGGGGACAGGGGGCTTGTCCCCTCATGGCTACACCTTC. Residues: CASSYSGTGGLSPHGYTF.